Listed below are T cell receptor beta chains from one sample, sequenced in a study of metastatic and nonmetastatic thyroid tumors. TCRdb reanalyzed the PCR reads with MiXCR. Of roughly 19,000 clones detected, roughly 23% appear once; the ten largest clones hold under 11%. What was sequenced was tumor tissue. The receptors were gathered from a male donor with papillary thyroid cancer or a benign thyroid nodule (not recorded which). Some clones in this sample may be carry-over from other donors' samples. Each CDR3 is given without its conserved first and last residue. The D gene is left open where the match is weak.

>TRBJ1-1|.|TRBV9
ASSGTGRGEAF
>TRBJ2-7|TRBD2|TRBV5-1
ASSLGLAGDYEQY
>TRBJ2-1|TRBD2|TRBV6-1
ASSKTSGRSYNEQF
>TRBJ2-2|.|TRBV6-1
ASRGRRNTGELF
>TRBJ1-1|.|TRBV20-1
SASNLGRINTEAF
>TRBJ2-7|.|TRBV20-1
SARGPSGEQY
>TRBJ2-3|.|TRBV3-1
ASSGGASVTDTQY
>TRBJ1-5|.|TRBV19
ASSIGQPQGQPQH
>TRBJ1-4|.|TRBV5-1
ASSLGSPATNEKLF
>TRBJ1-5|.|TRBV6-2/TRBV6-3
ASRPDSNQPQH
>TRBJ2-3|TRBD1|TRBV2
ASSRDRVNTDTQY
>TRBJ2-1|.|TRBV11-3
ASSLAQAHEQF
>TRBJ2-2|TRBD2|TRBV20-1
SASLLGGSYSWELF
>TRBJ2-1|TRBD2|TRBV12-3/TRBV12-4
ASSIGTRLSGYNEQF
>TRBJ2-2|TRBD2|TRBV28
AARGWGLAGGAGELF
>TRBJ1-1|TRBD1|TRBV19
ASSIPRTGVNTEAF
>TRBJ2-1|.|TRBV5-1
ASSPQDGSYNEHF
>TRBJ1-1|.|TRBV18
ASSPTQDEIAEAF
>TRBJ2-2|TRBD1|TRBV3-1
ASSPRDRGLAGVAGELF
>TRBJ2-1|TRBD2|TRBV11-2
ASSTGTSGYNEQF
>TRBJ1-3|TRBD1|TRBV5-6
ASSLRDRQRYSGNTIY
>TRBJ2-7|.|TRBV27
ASSGITSEQY
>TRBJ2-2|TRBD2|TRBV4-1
ASSPTSGSTGELF
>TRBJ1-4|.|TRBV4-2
ASSPSRGKLF
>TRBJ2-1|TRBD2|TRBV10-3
AISWEGLDNEQF
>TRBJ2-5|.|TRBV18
ASSPTHQKKETQY
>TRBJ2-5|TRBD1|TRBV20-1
SARDVRQGGGETQY
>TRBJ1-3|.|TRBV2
ASSEGAGNTIY
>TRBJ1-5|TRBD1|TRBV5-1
ASSFDRGAGQPQH
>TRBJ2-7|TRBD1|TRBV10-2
ASSESTFQGAGGYEQY
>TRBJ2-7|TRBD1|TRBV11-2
ASSSRGDRGSIEQY
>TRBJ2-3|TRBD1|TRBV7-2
ASSEQGVGTDTQY
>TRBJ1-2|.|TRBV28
ASIITGPNYGYT
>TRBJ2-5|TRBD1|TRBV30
AWSLGTVEGETQY
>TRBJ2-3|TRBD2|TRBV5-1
ASRLGLAVTDTQY
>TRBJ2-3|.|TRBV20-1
SARGEGTDTQY
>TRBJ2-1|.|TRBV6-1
ASRGVSKNEEF
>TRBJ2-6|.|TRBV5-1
ASSLRDTSSTGANVLT
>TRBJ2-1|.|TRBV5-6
ASSLMRGGLNEQF
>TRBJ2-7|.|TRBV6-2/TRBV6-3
ASSYMSGAYEQY
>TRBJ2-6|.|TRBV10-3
ATQTGVGANVLT
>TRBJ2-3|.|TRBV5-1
ASSFGETNTQY